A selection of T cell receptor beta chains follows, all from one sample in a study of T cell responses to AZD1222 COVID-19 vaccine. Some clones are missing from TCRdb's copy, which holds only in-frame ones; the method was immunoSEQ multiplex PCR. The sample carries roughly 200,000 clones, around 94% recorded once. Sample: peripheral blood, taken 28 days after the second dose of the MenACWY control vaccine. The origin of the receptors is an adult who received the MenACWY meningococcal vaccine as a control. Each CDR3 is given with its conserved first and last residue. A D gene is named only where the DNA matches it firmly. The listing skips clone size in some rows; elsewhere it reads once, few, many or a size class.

cdr3_aa: CASSTEGERGPHNEQFF; cdr3_nt: TGTGCCAGCAGTACCGAGGGGGAGCGGGGGCCTCACAATGAGCAGTTCTTC; clone_size: once; d_call: TRBD2; j_call: TRBJ2-1; v_call: TRBV28
cdr3_aa: CASRSSGGYQETQYF; cdr3_nt: TGCGCCAGCAGATCAAGCGGGGGGTACCAAGAGACCCAGTACTTC; clone_size: .; d_call: TRBD2; j_call: TRBJ2-5; v_call: TRBV4-1
cdr3_aa: CASSLTTGSDTQYF; cdr3_nt: TGTGCCAGCAGCTTAACTACGGGGTCAGATACGCAGTATTTT; clone_size: .; d_call: .; j_call: TRBJ2-3; v_call: TRBV7-3
cdr3_aa: CASSTSDTYEQYF; cdr3_nt: TGTGCCAGCAGTACCTCGGACACCTACGAGCAGTACTTC; clone_size: .; d_call: .; j_call: TRBJ2-7; v_call: TRBV12-3/TRBV12-4
cdr3_aa: CASYREGQYYNEQFF; cdr3_nt: TGTGCCAGCTACCGGGAGGGCCAGTACTACAATGAGCAGTTCTTC; clone_size: once; d_call: TRBD2; j_call: TRBJ2-1; v_call: TRBV5-4
cdr3_aa: CASSQAAGKSYEQYF; cdr3_nt: TGTGCCAGCAGCCAAGCGGCAGGCAAATCCTACGAGCAGTACTTC; clone_size: .; d_call: .; j_call: TRBJ2-7; v_call: TRBV3-1/TRBV3-2
cdr3_aa: CASSLDGSPLHF; cdr3_nt: TGCGCCAGCAGCTTGGACGGTTCACCCCTCCACTTT; clone_size: once; d_call: .; j_call: TRBJ1-6; v_call: TRBV5-1
cdr3_aa: CASSSRTGLSEKLFF; cdr3_nt: TGTGCCAGCAGCTCCAGGACAGGGCTTTCGGAAAAACTGTTTTTT; clone_size: .; d_call: TRBD1; j_call: TRBJ1-4; v_call: TRBV7-2
cdr3_aa: CASSSNREGIQYF; cdr3_nt: TGTGCCAGCAGCTCAAACAGGGAGGGCATTCAGTACTTC; clone_size: .; d_call: .; j_call: TRBJ2-4; v_call: TRBV7-3
cdr3_aa: CASSRLAGELFF; cdr3_nt: TGTGCCAGCAGCCGACTAGCCGGGGAGCTGTTTTTT; clone_size: .; d_call: .; j_call: TRBJ2-2; v_call: TRBV28
cdr3_aa: CASSLGGTGPFNEQFF; cdr3_nt: TGTGCCAGCAGCTTAGGGGGAACAGGGCCTTTCAATGAGCAGTTCTTC; clone_size: .; d_call: .; j_call: TRBJ2-1; v_call: TRBV11-2
cdr3_aa: CASSQDLLRGQYGYTF; cdr3_nt: TGTGCCAGCAGCCAAGATCTCTTGAGGGGGCAATATGGCTACACCTTC; clone_size: .; d_call: TRBD1; j_call: TRBJ1-2; v_call: TRBV3-1/TRBV3-2
cdr3_aa: CASSGRGYEQYF; cdr3_nt: TGTGCCAGTAGCGGGCGTGGCTACGAGCAGTACTTC; clone_size: .; d_call: .; j_call: TRBJ2-7; v_call: TRBV19
cdr3_aa: CASSLDRDPGQPQHF; cdr3_nt: TGTGCCAGCAGCCTTGACAGGGACCCGGGTCAGCCCCAGCATTTT; clone_size: .; d_call: TRBD1; j_call: TRBJ1-5; v_call: TRBV7-8
cdr3_aa: CASSLTSSSGADTQYF; cdr3_nt: TGTGCCAGCAGCTTAACTAGCAGTTCTGGGGCAGATACGCAGTATTTT; clone_size: .; d_call: .; j_call: TRBJ2-3; v_call: TRBV7-6
cdr3_aa: CAWGGLAGVTGELFF; cdr3_nt: TGTGCCTGGGGCGGACTAGCGGGAGTAACCGGGGAGCTGTTTTTT; clone_size: .; d_call: TRBD2; j_call: TRBJ2-2; v_call: TRBV30
cdr3_aa: CASSLGLGGEKLFF; cdr3_nt: TGTGCCAGCAGCTTGGGTCTGGGGGGTGAAAAACTGTTTTTT; clone_size: .; d_call: .; j_call: TRBJ1-4; v_call: TRBV5-5
cdr3_aa: CASSTRGARVSEAFF; cdr3_nt: TGTGCCAGTAGTACCCGGGGGGCGAGAGTAAGTGAAGCTTTCTTT; clone_size: .; d_call: .; j_call: TRBJ1-1; v_call: TRBV19
cdr3_aa: CASSFPGSTNEKLFF; cdr3_nt: TGTGCCAGCAGCTTCCCCGGGTCAACTAATGAAAAACTGTTTTTT; clone_size: .; d_call: .; j_call: TRBJ1-4; v_call: TRBV7-8
cdr3_aa: CATSAGEATNEKLFF; cdr3_nt: TGTGCCACCAGTGCTGGGGAAGCAACTAATGAAAAACTGTTTTTT; clone_size: .; d_call: .; j_call: TRBJ1-4; v_call: TRBV24-1
cdr3_aa: CASSRTSTAIYGYTF; cdr3_nt: TGTGCCAGCAGCCGGACGTCCACAGCGATTTATGGCTACACCTTC; clone_size: .; d_call: .; j_call: TRBJ1-2; v_call: TRBV5-4
cdr3_aa: CAISEKAGEIYNEQFF; cdr3_nt: TGTGCCATCAGTGAAAAAGCGGGGGAAATTTACAATGAGCAGTTCTTC; clone_size: .; d_call: TRBD2; j_call: TRBJ2-1; v_call: TRBV10-3
cdr3_aa: CASSQSEGWRTEAFF; cdr3_nt: TGTGCCAGTTCCCAGTCGGAGGGTTGGAGAACTGAAGCTTTCTTT; clone_size: .; d_call: .; j_call: TRBJ1-1; v_call: TRBV27
cdr3_aa: CASSLLANTGELFF; cdr3_nt: TGTGCCAGCAGCTTATTAGCGAACACCGGGGAGCTGTTTTTT; clone_size: once; d_call: .; j_call: TRBJ2-2; v_call: TRBV5-5
cdr3_aa: CASSLASGLAGGNEQFF; cdr3_nt: TGCGCCAGCAGCTTGGCCTCTGGTCTAGCGGGGGGCAATGAGCAGTTCTTC; clone_size: .; d_call: TRBD2; j_call: TRBJ2-1; v_call: TRBV5-1
cdr3_aa: CASRGQGAIGELFF; cdr3_nt: TGTGCCAGCAGGGGACAGGGGGCTATCGGGGAGCTGTTTTTT; clone_size: once; d_call: TRBD1; j_call: TRBJ2-2; v_call: TRBV9
cdr3_aa: CASSPQTGTLESLYGYTF; cdr3_nt: TGTGCCAGCTCACCGCAAACCGGGACCCTCGAGTCCCTCTATGGCTACACCTTC; clone_size: .; d_call: .; j_call: TRBJ1-2; v_call: TRBV18
cdr3_aa: CASSMDSFFSGNTIYF; cdr3_nt: TGTGCCAGCAGCATGGACAGTTTCTTCTCTGGAAACACCATATATTTT; clone_size: .; d_call: .; j_call: TRBJ1-3; v_call: TRBV11-2
cdr3_aa: CASSTGTGELFF; cdr3_nt: TGCGCCAGCAGCACGGGTACCGGGGAGCTGTTTTTT; clone_size: .; d_call: .; j_call: TRBJ2-2; v_call: TRBV5-1
cdr3_aa: CASSLGENQPQHF; cdr3_nt: TGCGCCAGCAGCTTGGGGGAGAATCAGCCCCAGCATTTT; clone_size: .; d_call: .; j_call: TRBJ1-5; v_call: TRBV5-1
cdr3_aa: CASSETGVRDIQYF; cdr3_nt: TGTGCCAGTAGTGAGACAGGGGTGAGAGACATTCAGTACTTC; clone_size: .; d_call: TRBD1; j_call: TRBJ2-4; v_call: TRBV19
cdr3_aa: CASSRVLLGAAYNEQFF; cdr3_nt: TGCGCCAGCAGCCGAGTCCTCCTGGGGGCTGCCTACAATGAGCAGTTCTTC; clone_size: .; d_call: .; j_call: TRBJ2-1; v_call: TRBV4-1
cdr3_aa: CASSQVGGEVVQYF; cdr3_nt: TGTGCCAGCAGCCAAGTCGGGGGGGAGGTCGTTCAGTACTTC; clone_size: .; d_call: TRBD2; j_call: TRBJ2-4; v_call: TRBV4-2
cdr3_aa: CASEGKSNEKLFF; cdr3_nt: TGTGCCAGCGAAGGGAAGTCTAATGAAAAACTGTTTTTT; clone_size: once; d_call: .; j_call: TRBJ1-4; v_call: TRBV6-6
cdr3_aa: CASSDGTGGRGTDTQYF; cdr3_nt: TGTGCCAGCAGTGATGGGACAGGGGGGCGTGGCACAGATACGCAGTATTTT; clone_size: .; d_call: TRBD1; j_call: TRBJ2-3; v_call: TRBV6-1
cdr3_aa: CASRTGGNTGELFF; cdr3_nt: TGTGCCAGTCGGACAGGGGGCAACACCGGGGAGCTGTTTTTT; clone_size: .; d_call: TRBD1; j_call: TRBJ2-2; v_call: TRBV19
cdr3_aa: CASSLTSGRRDTQYF; cdr3_nt: TGTGCCAGCAGTTTAACTAGCGGGAGGAGAGATACGCAGTATTTT; clone_size: .; d_call: TRBD2; j_call: TRBJ2-3; v_call: TRBV28
cdr3_aa: CASSLDRVGDEQYF; cdr3_nt: TGTGCCAGCAGCTTAGACAGGGTGGGCGACGAGCAGTACTTC; clone_size: .; d_call: .; j_call: TRBJ2-7; v_call: TRBV7-9
cdr3_aa: CASSLDSGTQQPQHF; cdr3_nt: TGCGCCAGCAGCTTGGATTCCGGGACCCAACAGCCCCAGCATTTT; clone_size: .; d_call: .; j_call: TRBJ1-5; v_call: TRBV5-1